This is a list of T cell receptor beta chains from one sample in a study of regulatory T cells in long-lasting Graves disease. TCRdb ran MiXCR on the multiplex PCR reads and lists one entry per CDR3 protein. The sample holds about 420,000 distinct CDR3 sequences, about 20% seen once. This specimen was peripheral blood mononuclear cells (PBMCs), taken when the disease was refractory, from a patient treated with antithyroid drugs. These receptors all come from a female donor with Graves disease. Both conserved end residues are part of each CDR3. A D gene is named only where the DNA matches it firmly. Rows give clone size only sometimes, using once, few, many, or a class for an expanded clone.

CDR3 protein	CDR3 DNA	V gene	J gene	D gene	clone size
CASSHGRDRGRFREKLFF	TGTGCCAGCAGCCATGGACGAGACAGGGGACGGTTTCGGGAAAAACTGTTTTTT	TRBV3-2	TRBJ1-4	.	.
CSVEVVIYGYTF	TGCAGCGTTGAAGTGGTAATCTATGGCTACACCTTC	TRBV29-1	TRBJ1-2	.	.
CASSQRLAIEQFF	TGTGCCAGCAGCCAGCGCCTAGCGATTGAGCAGTTCTTC	TRBV3-1	TRBJ2-1	.	.
CASRTTSGTRKYF	TGTGCCAGCCGAACGACTAGCGGGACAAGAAAGTACTTC	TRBV2	TRBJ2-7	TRBD2	many
CSAPRTSGSYNEQFF	TGCAGTGCTCCCCGGACTAGCGGGAGCTACAATGAGCAGTTCTTC	TRBV20-1	TRBJ2-1	TRBD2	few
CASSRDGFYGYTF	TGTGCCAGCAGCCGAGACGGCTTCTATGGCTACACCTTC	TRBV6-1	TRBJ1-2	.	.
CASSYAVGGADTEAFF	TGTGCCAGCAGTTACGCGGTTGGGGGGGCGGACACTGAAGCTTTCTTT	TRBV6-2/TRBV6-3	TRBJ1-1	.	.
CASSLTNRGTEAFF	TGCGCCAGCAGCTTGACAAACAGGGGCACTGAAGCTTTCTTT	TRBV5-1	TRBJ1-1	TRBD1	.
CASSYQRPTSYEQYF	TGTGCCAGCAGTTACCAACGGCCTACCTCCTACGAGCAGTACTTC	TRBV6-5	TRBJ2-7	.	many
CASGLAGVVGRSYEQYF	TGTGCTAGTGGTTTGGCTGGGGTAGTCGGGAGGAGCTACGAGCAGTACTTC	TRBV12-5	TRBJ2-7	TRBD2	.
CASSFQGIEQYF	TGTGCCAGCAGCTTCCAGGGGATAGAGCAGTACTTC	TRBV13	TRBJ2-7	.	.
CASSLVVGVYGYTF	TGTGCCAGCAGCTTAGTAGTAGGGGTCTATGGCTACACCTTC	TRBV7-9	TRBJ1-2	.	few
CASSNGTSGRFYQETQYF	TGTGCCAGCTCAAATGGGACTAGCGGGAGATTCTACCAAGAGACCCAGTACTTC	TRBV18	TRBJ2-5	TRBD2	few
CASKQQTNEKLFF	TGCGCCAGCAAACAGCAAACTAATGAAAAACTGTTTTTT	TRBV5-1	TRBJ1-4	.	.
CASSLGDSYNYGYTF	TGTGCCAGCAGCTTGGGGGACAGCTATAACTATGGCTACACCTTC	TRBV5-5	TRBJ1-2	TRBD1	.
CASSHPLGGSSYNEQFF	TGTGCCAGCAGCCATCCCCTTGGCGGAAGCTCCTACAATGAGCAGTTCTTC	TRBV11-2	TRBJ2-1	.	many
CASSYKLARGGELFF	TGTGCCAGCAGTTACAAGTTGGCCCGAGGCGGGGAGCTGTTTTTT	TRBV6-5	TRBJ2-2	.	.
CASSFLVARESDTQYF	TGTGCCAGCAGTTTCCTCGTTGCGCGGGAATCAGATACGCAGTATTTT	TRBV12-3/TRBV12-4	TRBJ2-3	.	.
CASTLETSGANVLTF	TGTGCCAGCACACTGGAGACCTCTGGGGCCAACGTCCTGACTTTC	TRBV2	TRBJ2-6	.	many
CASSASPGQVYTGELFF	TGTGCCAGCAGCGCTAGCCCGGGACAGGTTTACACCGGGGAGCTGTTTTTT	TRBV7-2	TRBJ2-2	TRBD1	few
CASSEAGVNEQFF	TGTGCCAGCAGTGAAGCCGGGGTTAATGAGCAGTTCTTC	TRBV2	TRBJ2-1	.	few
CASSFTTSDSYEQYF	TGTGCCAGCAGCTTCACAACTAGCGACTCCTACGAGCAGTACTTC	TRBV5-6	TRBJ2-7	TRBD2	many
CASSLATGRNIQYF	TGTGCCAGCAGCTTAGCAACAGGGAGGAACATTCAGTACTTC	TRBV7-2	TRBJ2-4	.	once
CASRTGFTSTEAFF	TGTGCCAGTAGGACAGGGTTCACGAGCACTGAAGCTTTCTTT	TRBV19	TRBJ1-1	TRBD1	.
CASSSKRQGIYEQYF	TGTGCCAGCAGTTCAAAGAGACAGGGGATCTACGAGCAGTACTTC	TRBV27	TRBJ2-7	TRBD1	many
CSAREAGTPTYEQYF	TGCAGTGCTAGAGAAGCCGGGACCCCGACCTACGAGCAGTACTTC	TRBV20-1	TRBJ2-7	.	.
CASSSHSWTSATYEQYF	TGTGCCAGCAGCTCGCATTCCTGGACTAGCGCTACCTACGAGCAGTACTTC	TRBV11-2	TRBJ2-7	TRBD2	.
CASSPGLARTYEQYF	TGTGCCAGCAGCCCGGGACTAGCTCGAACCTACGAGCAGTACTTC	TRBV12-3/TRBV12-4	TRBJ2-7	TRBD2	few